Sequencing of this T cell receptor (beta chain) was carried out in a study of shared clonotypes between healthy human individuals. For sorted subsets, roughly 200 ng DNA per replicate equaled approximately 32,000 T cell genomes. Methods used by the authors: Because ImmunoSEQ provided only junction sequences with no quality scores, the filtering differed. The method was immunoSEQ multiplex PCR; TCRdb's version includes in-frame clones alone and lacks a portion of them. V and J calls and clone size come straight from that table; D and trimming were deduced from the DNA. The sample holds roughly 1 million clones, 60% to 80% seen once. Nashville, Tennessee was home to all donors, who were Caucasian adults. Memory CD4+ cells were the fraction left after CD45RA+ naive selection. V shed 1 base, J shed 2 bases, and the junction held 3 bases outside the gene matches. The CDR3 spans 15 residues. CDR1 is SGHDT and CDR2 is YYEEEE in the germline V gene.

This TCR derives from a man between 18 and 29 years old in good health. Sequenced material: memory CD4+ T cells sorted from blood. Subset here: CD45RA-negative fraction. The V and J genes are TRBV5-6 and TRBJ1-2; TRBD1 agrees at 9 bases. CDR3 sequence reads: CASSLFGQGNYGYTF. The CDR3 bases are TGTGCCAGCAGCTTGTTCGGACAGGGGAACTATGGCTACACCTTC.